The 15 T cell receptor beta chains reported below all come from one sample, sequenced in a study of long-term antiretroviral therapy in people with HIV. The libraries were made with immunoSEQ v3.0 at survey level. The data were produced by immunoSEQ multiplex PCR, yet TCRdb's version contains in-frame clones alone and is incomplete. The sample carries approximately 31,000 clones, over 70% recorded once. The sequencing here drew on unsorted PBMCs, taken 3.1 years after starting antiretroviral therapy. These receptors were collected from a woman aged 45-65 years with HIV.

This sequence joins TRBV4-2 and TRBJ1-5; 8 positions match TRBD1. Germline V gene sequence: CDR1 LGHNA, CDR2 YNFKEQ. V gave up 5 bases and J gave up 5 bases; unmatched junction bases: 8. This CDR3 is 15 amino acids long. CDR3 in DNA: TGTGCCAGCAGCGAAGGAGACAGGGGAGATCAGCCCCAGCATTTT. This gives the protein CASSEGDRGDQPQHF.

A word on this clone: The same CDR3 can be traced to other DNA sequences in this sample. The chain's CDR3 is CASRLAGGPQTQYF. Here the CDR3 DNA reads TGTGCCTCAAGACTGGCGGGGGGGCCACAGACCCAGTACTTC. This sequence joins TRBV30 and TRBJ2-5; 9 bases map to TRBD2. Trimming at V came to 7 bases and at J to 6 bases, leaving 12 bases not matched to a gene. Germline V gene sequence: CDR1 GTSNPN, CDR2 SVGIG (reference sequence). This CDR3 is built from 14 residues.

The J gene is TRBJ1-1, the V gene TRBV5-5; a possible D gene is TRBD1 (5 bases). The V end lost 4 bases, the J end lost 8 bases, and 12 bases lay between the germline ends. Per germline, CDR1 SGHKS and CDR2 YYEKEE (reference sequence). The CDR3 length is 12 residues. The chain's CDR3 is CASSPRQSEAFF. Here the CDR3 DNA reads TGTGCCAGCAGCCCCCGACAGAGCGAAGCTTTCTTT.

This sequence joins TRBV27 and TRBJ2-5; D gene uncertain. Trimming stripped 4 bases from V and 1 base from J, with 16 bases between. Germline V gene lookup returns CDR1 MNHEY and CDR2 SMNVEV (reference sequence). The CDR3 has 16 residues. DNA for the CDR3: TGTGCCAGCAGTTCCCCCGGTGGTGGCAGCCAAGAGACCCAGTACTTC. It codes for CASSSPGGGSQETQYF.

The chain recombines TRBV9 with TRBJ1-3; D not resolved. The CDR3 has 15 amino acids. Between the trimmed V and J ends, which lost 0 bases and 3 bases, there was a span of 10 bases. Germline CDR1 and CDR2: SGDLS and YYNGEE. The CDR3 sequence is CASSVADGGGNTIYF. As DNA, the CDR3 is TGTGCCAGCAGCGTAGCGGACGGCGGTGGAAACACCATATATTTT. The full variable domain, in which reference TRBV9 and TRBJ1-3 provide the parts outside the CDR3, is DSGVTQTPKHLITATGQRVTLRCSPRSGDLSVYWYQQSLDQGLQFLIQYYNGEERAKGNILERFSAQQFPDLHSELNLSSLELGDSALYFCASSVADGGGNTIYFGEGSWLTVV.

This rearrangement joins TRBV9 to TRBJ1-6; unclear D gene. V was shortened by 0 bases and J by 3 bases, with 13 bases between the two germline ends. CDR1 and CDR2 from the germline V gene are SGDLS and YYNGEE. This CDR3 region has 17 residues. DNA for the CDR3: TGTGCCAGCAGCGTAGCTCCGGGCAGCAACTATAATTCACCCCTCCACTTT. Translation: CASSVAPGSNYNSPLHF.

The CDR3 reads CASSSPDGIPNQPQHF. As DNA, the CDR3 is TGTGCCAGCAGTTCTCCCGACGGGATCCCCAATCAGCCCCAGCATTTT. The chain is built from TRBV6-5 and TRBJ1-5; D not certain. Trimming pared 4 bases from V and 3 bases from J, leaving 16 bases between. Germline V CDR1 and CDR2: MNHEY, SVGAGI. The CDR3 is made up of 16 amino acids.

The gene calls are TRBV5-1 and TRBJ2-7, with TRBD2 matching over 9 bases. The germline V gene encodes CDR1 SGHRS and CDR2 YFSETQ. This CDR3 region has 15 residues. Trimming cost V 0 bases and J 3 bases; bases outside gene matches: 4. The CDR3 nucleotides read TGCGCCAGCAGCTTGGGGACTAGCGAATACTACGAGCAGTACGTC. This gives the protein CASSLGTSEYYEQYV.

As regards this clone: Sequence at one end of the junction differs from germline and may be a read error. The chain couples TRBV9 to TRBJ2-3; D could derive from TRBD1 or TRBD2 (6 bases each). Germline lookup yields CDR1 SGDLS and CDR2 YYNGEE. This CDR3 has 12 amino acids. The CDR3 nucleotides read TGTGCCAGCAGCGTAGGGGCAGGGGACTCCCATTTT. Amino acids: CASSVGAGDSHF.

The rearrangement uses TRBV4-2 and TRBJ2-5; D is undetermined. V was clipped by 3 bases and J by 4 bases, with 6 bases between them. Germline values: CDR1 LGHNA, CDR2 YNFKEQ. The CDR3 covers 12 residues. The CDR3 loop is CASSHSGETQYF. The CDR3 nucleotides are TGTGCCAGCAGCCATTCCGGAGAGACCCAGTACTTC.

The genes are TRBV7-9 and TRBJ2-3; 10 bases fit TRBD2. Trimming took 1 base from V and 0 from J; bases not matched to a gene: 7. Germline V gene data show CDR1 as SEHNR and CDR2 as FQNEAQ (reference sequence). This CDR3 is built from 18 residues. The CDR3 nucleotides are TGTGCCAGCAGCTTAGTTGGACTAGCGGTTTTTAGCACAGATACGCAGTATTTT. The encoded protein is CASSLVGLAVFSTDTQYF.

The chain links TRBV4-1 to TRBJ2-5; D call uncertain. Germline-derived CDR1 and CDR2 are MGHRA and YSYEKL. CDR3 length: 17 amino acids. V lost 0 bases to trimming and J lost 1 base, with 15 bases between them. CDR3 protein: CASSQDFNGAFQETQYF. For the CDR3, the DNA is TGCGCCAGCAGCCAAGATTTTAACGGAGCATTCCAAGAGACCCAGTACTTC.

The chain couples TRBV2 to TRBJ2-7; no firm D call. Per the germline V gene, CDR1 is SNHLY and CDR2 is FYNNEI. This CDR3 contains 12 residues. Trimming removed 11 bases at V and 3 bases at J, with 14 bases between. CDR3 in amino acids: CAGDPYYYEQYF. The CDR3 DNA sequence: TGTGCCGGAGACCCGTACTACTACGAGCAGTACTTC.

The V and J genes are TRBV7-3 and TRBJ1-1; D ambiguous. Germline V gene lookup returns CDR1 SGHTA and CDR2 FQGTGA. V was clipped by 5 bases and J by 6 bases, with 10 bases between them. This CDR3 has 12 residues. This CDR3 is CASSRGGSEAFF. The CDR3 nucleotides read TGTGCCAGCAGCCGAGGTGGTTCTGAAGCTTTCTTT.

The chain recombines TRBV5-1 with TRBJ2-3; D might be TRBD2 (5 bases). Trimming took 2 bases from V and 3 from J, leaving 16 bases between them. In germline, CDR1 is SGHRS, CDR2 YFSETQ. CDR3 length equals 16 residues. CDR3 region: CASSLLRERATDTQYF. The CDR3 nucleotides read TGCGCCAGCAGCTTATTAAGGGAGAGGGCGACAGATACGCAGTATTTT.